This T cell receptor beta chain was sequenced in a study of cytomegalovirus exposure and HLA in healthy donors. The V and J ends lost 2 bases and 3 bases respectively, with 11 bases between them. Per germline, CDR1 SGHTA and CDR2 FQGTGA. The CDR3 is 15 residues long. TCRdb's table, derived via immunoSEQ multiplex PCR, lists solely in-frame clones and lacks some. This table has about 150,000 clones, around 80% appearing once. Source material: PBMCs. This TCR derives from a young man in good health and CMV-seropositive. V is TRBV7-3 and J is TRBJ2-1; maybe TRBD2 (6 bases). CDR3 coding DNA: TGTGCCAGCAGCTTAGATAGCGGTCTCTACAATGAGCAGTTCTTC. Residues: CASSLDSGLYNEQFF.